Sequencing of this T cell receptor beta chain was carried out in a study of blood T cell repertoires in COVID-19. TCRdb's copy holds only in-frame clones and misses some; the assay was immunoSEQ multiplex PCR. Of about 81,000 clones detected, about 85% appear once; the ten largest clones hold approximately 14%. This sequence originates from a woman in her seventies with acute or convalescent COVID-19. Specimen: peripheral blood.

The CDR3: CASRLALMTEDGSYEQYV. CDR3 sequence (DNA): TGTGCAAGTCGCTTAGCCCTAATGACAGAAGACGGCTCCTACGAGCAGTACGTC. This rearrangement joins TRBV12-2 to TRBJ2-7; TRBD1 is taken as the D call from the table, unchecked against the DNA. TRBV12-2 constitutes a pseudogene. This CDR3 region has 18 residues.